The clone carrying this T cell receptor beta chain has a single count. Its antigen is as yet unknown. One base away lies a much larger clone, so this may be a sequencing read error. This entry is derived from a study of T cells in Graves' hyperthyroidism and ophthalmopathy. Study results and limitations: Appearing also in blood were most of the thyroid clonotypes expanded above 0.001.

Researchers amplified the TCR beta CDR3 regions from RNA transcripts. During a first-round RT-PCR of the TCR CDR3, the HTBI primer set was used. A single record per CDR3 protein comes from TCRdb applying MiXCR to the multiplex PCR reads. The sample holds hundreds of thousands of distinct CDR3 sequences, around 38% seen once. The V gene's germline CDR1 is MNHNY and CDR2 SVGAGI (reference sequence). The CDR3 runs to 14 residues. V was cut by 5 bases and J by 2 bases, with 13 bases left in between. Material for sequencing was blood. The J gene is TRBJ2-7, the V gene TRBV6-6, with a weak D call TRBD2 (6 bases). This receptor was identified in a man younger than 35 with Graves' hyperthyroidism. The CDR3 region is CASSDGSRAYEQYF. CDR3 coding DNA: TGTGCCAGCAGTGACGGGAGCAGGGCCTACGAGCAGTACTTC.